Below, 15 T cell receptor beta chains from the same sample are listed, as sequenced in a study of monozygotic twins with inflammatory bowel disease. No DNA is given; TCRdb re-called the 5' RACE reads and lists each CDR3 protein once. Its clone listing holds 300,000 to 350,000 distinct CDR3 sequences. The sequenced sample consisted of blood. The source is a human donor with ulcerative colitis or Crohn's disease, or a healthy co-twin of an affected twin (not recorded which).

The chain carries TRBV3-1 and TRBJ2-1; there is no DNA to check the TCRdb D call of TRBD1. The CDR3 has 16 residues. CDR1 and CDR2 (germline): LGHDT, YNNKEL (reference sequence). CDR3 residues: CASSQESGQNYNEQFF.

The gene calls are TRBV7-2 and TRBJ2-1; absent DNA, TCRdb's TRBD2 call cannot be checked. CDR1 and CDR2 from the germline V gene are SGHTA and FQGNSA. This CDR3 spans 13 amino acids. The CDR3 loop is CASSLVRAFEQFF.

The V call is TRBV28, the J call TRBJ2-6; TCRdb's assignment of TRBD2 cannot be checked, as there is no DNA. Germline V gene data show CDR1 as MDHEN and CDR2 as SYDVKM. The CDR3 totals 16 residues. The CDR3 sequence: CASSLAGPLGANVLTF.

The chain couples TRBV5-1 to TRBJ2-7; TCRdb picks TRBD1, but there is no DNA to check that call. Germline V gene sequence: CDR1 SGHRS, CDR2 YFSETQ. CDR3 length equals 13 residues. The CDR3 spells CASRGQSYYEQYF.

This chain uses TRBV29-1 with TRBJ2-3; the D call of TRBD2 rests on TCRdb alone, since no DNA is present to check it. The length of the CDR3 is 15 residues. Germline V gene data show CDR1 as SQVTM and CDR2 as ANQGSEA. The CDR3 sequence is CSVGASGSWADTQYF.

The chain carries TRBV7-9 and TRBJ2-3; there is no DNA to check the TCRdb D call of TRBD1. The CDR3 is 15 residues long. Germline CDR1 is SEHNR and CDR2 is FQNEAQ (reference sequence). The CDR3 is CASSLGQGVTDTQYF.

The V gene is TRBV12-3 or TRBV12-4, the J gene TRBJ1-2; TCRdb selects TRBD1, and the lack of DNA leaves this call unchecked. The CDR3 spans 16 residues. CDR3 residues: CASTPRWVSPYYGYTF.

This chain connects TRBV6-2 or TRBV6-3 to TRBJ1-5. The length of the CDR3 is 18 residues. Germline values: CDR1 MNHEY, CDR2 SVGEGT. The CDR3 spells CASSHSGRRLYSNQPQHF.

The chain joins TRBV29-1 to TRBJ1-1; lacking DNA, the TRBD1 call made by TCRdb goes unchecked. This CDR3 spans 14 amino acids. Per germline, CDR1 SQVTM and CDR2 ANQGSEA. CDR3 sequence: CSVETGIGYTEAFF.

Here the CDR3 reads CASSLEYGDTQYF. The chain links TRBV28 to TRBJ2-3. The germline gives CDR1 MDHEN, CDR2 SYDVKM. This CDR3 has 13 amino acids.

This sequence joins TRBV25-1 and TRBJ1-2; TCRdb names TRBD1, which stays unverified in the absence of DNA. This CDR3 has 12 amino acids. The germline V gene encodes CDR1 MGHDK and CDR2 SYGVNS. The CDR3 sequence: CASSSGGYGYTF.

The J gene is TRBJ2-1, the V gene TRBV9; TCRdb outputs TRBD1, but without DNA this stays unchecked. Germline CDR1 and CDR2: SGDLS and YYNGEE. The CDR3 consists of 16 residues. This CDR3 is CASSARTGVSYNEQFF.

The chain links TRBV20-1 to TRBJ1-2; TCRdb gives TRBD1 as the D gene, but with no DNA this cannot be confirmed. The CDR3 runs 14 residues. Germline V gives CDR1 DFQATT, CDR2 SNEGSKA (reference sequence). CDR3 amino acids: CSARDGGGVQGYTF.

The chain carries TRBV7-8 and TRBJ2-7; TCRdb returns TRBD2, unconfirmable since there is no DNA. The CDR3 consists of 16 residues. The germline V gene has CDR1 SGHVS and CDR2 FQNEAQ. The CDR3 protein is CASSLVSTSFSYEQYF.

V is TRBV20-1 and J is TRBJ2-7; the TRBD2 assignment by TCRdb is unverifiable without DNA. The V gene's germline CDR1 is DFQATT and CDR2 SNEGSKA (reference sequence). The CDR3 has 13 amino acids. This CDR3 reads CSAINSRLGEQYF.